Shown below are 25 T cell receptor beta chains from a single sample sequenced in a study of vaccination and CD4 T cells after COVID-19. At the Johns Hopkins FTIC core, DNA taken from cultured CD4+ T cells was sequenced by way of the Oncomine TCR Beta short-read assay. Each CDR3 protein is one row after TCRdb ran MiXCR on the PCR reads. The table shows roughly 13,000 distinct CDR3 sequences, with approximately 60% occurring only once. Treatment given: approximately nine-day PBMC culture with coronavirus spike peptide pools or control peptides (ViraFEST assay). The antigens these receptors bind are not known. The sequencing input was CD4+ T cells from blood, cultured in vitro. All receptors derive from a human donor who had recovered from COVID-19.

V gene TRBV6-1 combines with J gene TRBJ2-7; TRBD2 matches at 8 bases. Trimming removed 7 bases from V and 7 bases from J; junction bases left unmatched: 9. There are 13 residues in the CDR3. From germline, CDR1 is MNHNS and CDR2 SASEGT. DNA of the CDR3: TGTGCCAGCAAATTTAGCGGGATAGAGGAGCAGTACTTC. Amino acid sequence: CASKFSGIEEQYF.

The rearrangement uses TRBV20-1 and TRBJ2-1; 13 bases map to TRBD2. The V gene's germline CDR1 is DFQATT and CDR2 SNEGSKA (reference sequence). V shed 4 bases and J 7 bases; nucleotides not matched to a gene: 10. The length of the CDR3 is 16 residues. CDR3 DNA sequence: TGCAGTGCTAACCCGGGACTAGCGGGATTGTTTAATGAGCAGTTCTTC. This codes for CSANPGLAGLFNEQFF.

CDR3 coding DNA: TGTGCCAGTAGCCTCCAGGGACAGGGTTTGAGTGGCTACACCTTC. It encodes CASSLQGQGLSGYTF. The chain joins TRBV19 to TRBJ1-2; TRBD1 aligns across 9 bases. Germline V lookup: CDR1 LNHDA, CDR2 SQIVND (reference sequence). The CDR3 sequence is 15 residues long. J gave up 7 bases and V 6 bases, and 12 bases lay outside the gene matches.

V usage is TRBV20-1 and J usage is TRBJ2-7; D may be TRBD2 (5 bases). The V end was cut by 7 bases, the J end by 6 bases, with 13 bases between. Per germline, CDR1 DFQATT and CDR2 SNEGSKA (reference sequence). The CDR3 is 11 residues long. The CDR3 DNA sequence: TGCAGTGTCGTCGCCGCGGGCGAGCAGTACTTC. Translated, it gives CSVVAAGEQYF.

The chain has TRBV7-2 and TRBJ1-5, with D possibly being TRBD1 (6 bases). Germline assignment: CDR1 SGHTA and CDR2 FQGNSA. This CDR3 is 15 amino acids long. The V gene lost 4 bases and the J gene lost 5 bases, with 15 bases spanning the gap. CDR3 sequence (DNA): TGTGCCAGCAGCTCGGGGGGGGCAGACTATCAGCCCCAGCATTTT. Translated: CASSSGGADYQPQHF.

This rearrangement joins TRBV20-1 to TRBJ1-1, with D possibly TRBD1 on 5 matching bases. The germline V gene has CDR1 DFQATT and CDR2 SNEGSKA (reference sequence). CDR3 length: 13 residues. V lost 6 bases and J lost 2, with 13 bases in between. CDR3 loop: CSARDSKNTEAFF. Here the CDR3 DNA reads TGCAGTGCCCGTGACAGCAAAAACACTGAAGCTTTCTTT.

J is TRBJ2-3 and V is TRBV24-1; no definite D call. Germline CDR1 and CDR2: KGHDR and SFDVKD. The V gene lost 0 bases and the J gene lost 1 base, with 7 bases spanning the gap. The CDR3 runs to 15 residues. The CDR3 DNA reads TGTGCCACCAGTGATTTGCTCGGAGGCACAGATACGCAGTATTTT. Translation gives CATSDLLGGTDTQYF.

V is TRBV24-1 and J is TRBJ2-3; 9 nucleotides match TRBD1. V shed 7 bases, J shed 4 bases, and the junction held 8 bases outside the gene matches. The CDR3 consists of 15 residues. Germline CDR1 reads KGHDR; CDR2 reads SFDVKD. The CDR3 sequence is CATSPQGAGADTQYF. As DNA, the CDR3 is TGTGCCACCAGCCCACAGGGGGCCGGGGCAGATACGCAGTATTTT.

This clonotype was seen more than once but under ten times. The J gene is TRBJ2-7, the V gene TRBV27; 9 bases fit TRBD1. Unmatched junction bases numbered 19, after V lost 6 bases and J lost 4 bases. CDR3 length equals 18 residues. Germline-derived CDR1 and CDR2 are MNHEY and SMNVEV (reference sequence). This CDR3 reads CASSNPRDRVKGFYEQYF. CDR3 in DNA: TGTGCCAGCAGCAACCCTCGGGACAGGGTGAAGGGTTTTTACGAGCAGTACTTC.

The V call is TRBV29-1, the J call TRBJ1-2; D is ambiguous. The V and J ends lost 0 bases and 8 bases respectively, with 13 bases between them. This CDR3 has 13 residues. Per germline, CDR1 SQVTM and CDR2 ANQGSEA. The CDR3 DNA sequence: TGCAGCGTTGAAGATCCCACCCGATACGGCTACACCTTC. Translation: CSVEDPTRYGYTF.

Details on this clonotype: One end of the junction is discordant with germline, which a read error may explain. This chain links TRBV24-1 with TRBJ2-7; 8 bases line up with TRBD2. The CDR3 consists of 15 residues. Germline loops: CDR1 KGHDR, CDR2 SFDVKD. The CDR3 DNA reads as TGTGCCACCAGTATGACGGGAGGGAATTTCTACGAGCAGTGCTTC. It specifies CATSMTGGNFYEQCF.

The chain links TRBV30 to TRBJ1-5; possible D gene TRBD1, 6 bases. Germline V gene sequence: CDR1 GTSNPN, CDR2 SVGIG (reference sequence). This CDR3 contains 15 residues. The ends were cut back, 2 bases at V and 0 bases at J, with 11 bases in the middle. CDR3: CAWSQGGGSNQPQHF. Here the CDR3 DNA reads TGTGCCTGGAGTCAAGGGGGGGGTAGCAATCAGCCCCAGCATTTT.

The rearrangement uses TRBV9 and TRBJ1-5; 10 bases line up with TRBD1. V was clipped by 3 bases and J by 7 bases; unmatched bases: 7. Germline V gene sequence: CDR1 SGDLS, CDR2 YYNGEE. The length of the CDR3 is 15 residues. The CDR3: CASSASGTGEQPQHF. DNA for the CDR3: TGTGCCAGCAGCGCCTCCGGGACAGGGGAGCAGCCCCAGCATTTT.

This clonotype was recorded once. The genes are TRBV6-5 and TRBJ2-7; 11 nucleotides line up with TRBD2. V lost 0 bases and J lost 3; bases outside the gene matches: 1. The germline CDR1 and CDR2 sequences are MNHEY and SVGAGI. This CDR3 is 15 amino acids long. The CDR3 bases are TGTGCCAGCAGTTACTCTAGCGGGAGGGGCTACGAGCAGTACTTC. Translation: CASSYSSGRGYEQYF.

V is TRBV9 and J is TRBJ1-2; 11 nucleotides align to TRBD1. There are 14 residues in the CDR3. Germline values: CDR1 SGDLS, CDR2 YYNGEE. Trimming took 4 bases from V and 6 from J; bases not matched to a gene: 5. The DNA of the CDR3 is TGTGCCAGCAGCTCCGGGACAGGGGGAAATGGCTACACCTTC. This gives the protein CASSSGTGGNGYTF.

This clonotype was seen more than once but under ten times. V gene TRBV28 combines with J gene TRBJ1-5; no firm D call. In germline, CDR1 is MDHEN, CDR2 SYDVKM. The germline V and J ends were trimmed by 8 bases and 2 bases, with 10 bases remaining between them. The CDR3 contains 13 residues. In nucleotides, the CDR3 is TGTGCCAGCCAGAGGACTCGCAATCAGCCCCAGCATTTT. This sequence encodes CASQRTRNQPQHF.

The chain uses TRBV7-2 and TRBJ2-3, with 9 bases that match TRBD2. The CDR3 consists of 17 residues. Per the germline V gene, CDR1 is SGHTA and CDR2 is FQGNSA. J gave up 5 bases and V 5 bases, and 14 bases lay outside the gene matches. CDR3 sequence (DNA): TGTGCCAGCAGCCCGCCAGGCGGGAGGGGGAGGGGAGATACGCAGTATTTT. It specifies CASSPPGGRGRGDTQYF.

The V gene is TRBV3-1, the J gene TRBJ1-6; D uncertain. Looked up from germline, CDR1 is LGHDT and CDR2 is YNNKEL (reference sequence). Trimming removed 1 base at V and 5 bases at J, with 6 bases between. There are 14 residues in the CDR3. CDR3 loop: CASSQAPHNSPLHF. The CDR3 DNA is TGTGCCAGCAGCCAAGCTCCCCATAATTCACCCCTCCACTTT. The variable domain in full, with the rest retrieved from reference TRBV3-1 and TRBJ1-6, is DTAVSQTPKYLVTQMGNDKSIKCEQNLGHDTMYWYKQDSKKFLKIMFSYNNKELIINETVPNRFSPKSPDKAHLNLHINSLELGDSAVYFCASSQAPHNSPLHFGNGTRLTVT.

The chain employs TRBV24-1 and TRBJ2-1; 12 bases line up with TRBD1. The CDR3 length is 16 residues. V was pared by 7 bases and J by 7 bases, with 10 bases of the junction left unmatched. Germline CDR1 is KGHDR and CDR2 is SFDVKD. Here the CDR3 reads CATSFTGQGAGNEQFF. The CDR3 bases are TGTGCCACCAGCTTCACGGGACAGGGGGCCGGGAATGAGCAGTTCTTC.

This clonotype was found a few times. This sequence joins TRBV28 and TRBJ1-6; D ambiguous. Germline CDR1 and CDR2: MDHEN and SYDVKM. V was shortened by 6 bases and J by 7 bases, with 13 bases between the two germline ends. The CDR3 has 14 amino acids. The CDR3 coding sequence is TGTGCCAGCAGCCTTCCGACAAACAATTCACCCCTCCACTTT. It specifies CASSLPTNNSPLHF. Complete variable domain (other parts from reference TRBV28 and TRBJ1-6): DVKVTQSSRYLVKRTGEKVFLECVQDMDHENMFWYRQDPGLGLRLIYFSYDVKMKEKGDIPEGYSVSREKKERFSLILESASTNQTSMYLCASSLPTNNSPLHFGNGTRLTVT.

This clonotype was counted only a few times. The V gene is TRBV7-9, the J gene TRBJ2-7, with D possibly TRBD1 on 5 matching bases. This CDR3 comprises 18 residues. V lost 1 base and J 3 bases, leaving 22 bases between the germline ends. Germline lookup yields CDR1 SEHNR and CDR2 FQNEAQ (reference sequence). CDR3 in DNA: TGTGCCAGCAGCTTAGACCCGATCGACAGCACATTTAGCTACGAGCAGTACTTC. Its translation: CASSLDPIDSTFSYEQYF.

The V gene is TRBV30, the J gene TRBJ1-1; 10 bases fit TRBD1. This CDR3 region has 14 residues. Germline lookup yields CDR1 GTSNPN and CDR2 SVGIG (reference sequence). V gave up 3 bases and J gave up 6 bases; unmatched junction bases: 7. The CDR3 sequence is CAWSRTGGFPEAFF. CDR3 sequence (DNA): TGTGCCTGGAGCAGGACAGGGGGATTCCCTGAAGCTTTCTTT.

This chain joins TRBV10-3 and TRBJ1-2; TRBD1 is a possible D gene (6 bases). Germline V gene sequence: CDR1 ENHRY, CDR2 SYGVKD. With 5 bases removed from V and 9 bases from J, the gap between germline ends came to 13 bases. The CDR3 is made up of 12 amino acids. DNA of the CDR3: TGTGCCATCAGTTTATCAGGGGAAAGCTACACCTTC. This gives the protein CAISLSGESYTF.

CDR3 region: CASSRDRFSYEQYF. The CDR3 coding sequence is TGTGCCAGCAGCCGTGATAGGTTTTCCTACGAGCAGTACTTC. This chain links TRBV7-3 with TRBJ2-7; D call uncertain. Trimming stripped 5 bases from V and 1 base from J, with 12 bases between. Germline values: CDR1 SGHTA, CDR2 FQGTGA. The CDR3 contains 14 residues.

This clonotype was seen more than once but under ten times. The rearrangement joins TRBV2 to TRBJ1-6; D is possibly TRBD1 (6 bases). CDR3 length: 14 residues. Germline assignment: CDR1 SNHLY and CDR2 FYNNEI. V lost 0 bases and J lost 9, with 9 bases in between. As DNA, the CDR3 is TGTGCCAGCAGTGAAGCGACAGGTCGTTCACCCCTCCACTTT. Protein sequence: CASSEATGRSPLHF. Based on the CDR3 plus reference TRBV2 and TRBJ1-6, the full variable domain is EPEVTQTPSHQVTQMGQEVILRCVPISNHLYFYWYRQILGQKVEFLVSFYNNEISEKSEIFDDQFSVERPDGSNFTLKIRSTKLEDSAMYFCASSEATGRSPLHFGNGTRLTVT.